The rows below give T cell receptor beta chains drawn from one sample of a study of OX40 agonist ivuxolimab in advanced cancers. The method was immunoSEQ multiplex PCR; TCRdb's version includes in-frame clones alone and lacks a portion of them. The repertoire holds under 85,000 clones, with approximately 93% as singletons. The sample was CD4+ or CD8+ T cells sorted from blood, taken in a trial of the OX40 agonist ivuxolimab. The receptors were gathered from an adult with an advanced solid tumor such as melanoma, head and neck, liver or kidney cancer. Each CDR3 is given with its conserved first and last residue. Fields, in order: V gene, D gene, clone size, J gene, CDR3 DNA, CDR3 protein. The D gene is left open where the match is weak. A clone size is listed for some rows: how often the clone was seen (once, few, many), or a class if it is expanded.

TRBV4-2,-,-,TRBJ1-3,TGTGCCAGCAGCCTCTCACTGAGCTCTGGAAACACCATATATTTT,CASSLSLSSGNTIYF
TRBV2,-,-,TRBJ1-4,TGTGCCAGCACCGGGTATAATGAAAAACTGTTTTTT,CASTGYNEKLFF
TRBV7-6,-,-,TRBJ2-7,TGTGCCAGCAGCTTAGGGGTCGGGGATTCCTACGAGCAGTACTTC,CASSLGVGDSYEQYF
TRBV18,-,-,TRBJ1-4,TGTGCCAGCTCACCATCGAGGGGCCCTAATGAAAAACTGTTTTTT,CASSPSRGPNEKLFF
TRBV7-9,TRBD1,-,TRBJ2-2,TGTGCCACGGGGTTGACGCAGGGGGACACCGGGGAGCTGTTTTTT,CATGLTQGDTGELFF
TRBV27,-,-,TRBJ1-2,TGTGCCAGCAGTTTAGGAAGCGAATCTGGAGGGGGCTATGGCTACACCTTC,CASSLGSESGGGYGYTF
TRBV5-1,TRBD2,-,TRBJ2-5,TGCGCCAGCTCCCGACTAGCGGAGCTCCTCCAAGAGACCCAGTACTTC,CASSRLAELLQETQYF
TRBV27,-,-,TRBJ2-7,TGTGCCAGCAGTTACGGAGGAGGCCCCTACGAGCAGTACTTC,CASSYGGGPYEQYF
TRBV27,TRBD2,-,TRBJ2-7,TGTGCCAGCAGTTTCATCGTGGGTGCACTAGCGGGAGTCGGGGAGCAGTACTTC,CASSFIVGALAGVGEQYF
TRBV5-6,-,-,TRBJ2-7,TGTGCCAGCAGCCAGTGGGGTCCTTTCCTCTACGAGCAGTACTTC,CASSQWGPFLYEQYF
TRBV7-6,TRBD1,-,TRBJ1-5,TGTGCCAGCAGCTTCGGACAGGGCGCTACTCAGCCCCAGCATTTT,CASSFGQGATQPQHF
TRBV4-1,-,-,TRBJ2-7,TGCGCCAGCAGCCAAGATCGGACTGAGGACGAGCAGTACTTC,CASSQDRTEDEQYF
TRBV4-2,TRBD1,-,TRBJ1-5,TGTGCCAGCAGCCAAGCACAGGGGGTCGATCAGCCCCAGCATTTT,CASSQAQGVDQPQHF
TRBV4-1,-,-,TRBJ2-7,TGCGCCAGCAGCCAAGATCCTAGCAAGGTCTACGAGCAGTACTTC,CASSQDPSKVYEQYF
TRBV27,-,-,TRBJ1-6,TGTGCCAGCAGTTTGACGACTCCTCCGAGCTCCTATAATTCACCCCTCCACTTT,CASSLTTPPSSYNSPLHF
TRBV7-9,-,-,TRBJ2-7,TGTGCCAGCAGCTTTGGGTTGCACAGGTCCTCCTACGAGCAGTACTTC,CASSFGLHRSSYEQYF
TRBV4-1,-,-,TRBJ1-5,TGCGCCAGCAGCCAAGTGAGTAAAGGCAGCAATCAGCCCCAGCATTTT,CASSQVSKGSNQPQHF
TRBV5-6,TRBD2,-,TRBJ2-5,TGTGCCAGCGCATCCCGCGAGGCGGGGGGAGAGACCCAGTACTTC,CASASREAGGETQYF
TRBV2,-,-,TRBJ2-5,TGTGCCAGCACGGCCCGGTGGAGAGAGACCCAGTACTTC,CASTARWRETQYF
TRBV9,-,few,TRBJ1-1,TGTGCCAGCAGCGTAGCCAACTACATGAACACTGAAGCTTTCTTT,CASSVANYMNTEAFF
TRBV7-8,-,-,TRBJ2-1,TGTGCCAGCAGCCCCCCGGGATACAGGGAAGGGAGCAATGAGCAGTTCTTC,CASSPPGYREGSNEQFF
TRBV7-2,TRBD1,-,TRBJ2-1,TGTGCCAGCAGCGCCCGGGACAGGGGGCTCAATGAGCAGTTCTTC,CASSARDRGLNEQFF
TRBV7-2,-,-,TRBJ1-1,TGTGCCAGCAGCTTAGTCCCTCGGGCCGAAGCTTTCTTT,CASSLVPRAEAFF
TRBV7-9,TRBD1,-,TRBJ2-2,TGTGCCAGCAGCGGATGGACAGGGAGGAGCACCGGGGAGCTGTTTTTT,CASSGWTGRSTGELFF